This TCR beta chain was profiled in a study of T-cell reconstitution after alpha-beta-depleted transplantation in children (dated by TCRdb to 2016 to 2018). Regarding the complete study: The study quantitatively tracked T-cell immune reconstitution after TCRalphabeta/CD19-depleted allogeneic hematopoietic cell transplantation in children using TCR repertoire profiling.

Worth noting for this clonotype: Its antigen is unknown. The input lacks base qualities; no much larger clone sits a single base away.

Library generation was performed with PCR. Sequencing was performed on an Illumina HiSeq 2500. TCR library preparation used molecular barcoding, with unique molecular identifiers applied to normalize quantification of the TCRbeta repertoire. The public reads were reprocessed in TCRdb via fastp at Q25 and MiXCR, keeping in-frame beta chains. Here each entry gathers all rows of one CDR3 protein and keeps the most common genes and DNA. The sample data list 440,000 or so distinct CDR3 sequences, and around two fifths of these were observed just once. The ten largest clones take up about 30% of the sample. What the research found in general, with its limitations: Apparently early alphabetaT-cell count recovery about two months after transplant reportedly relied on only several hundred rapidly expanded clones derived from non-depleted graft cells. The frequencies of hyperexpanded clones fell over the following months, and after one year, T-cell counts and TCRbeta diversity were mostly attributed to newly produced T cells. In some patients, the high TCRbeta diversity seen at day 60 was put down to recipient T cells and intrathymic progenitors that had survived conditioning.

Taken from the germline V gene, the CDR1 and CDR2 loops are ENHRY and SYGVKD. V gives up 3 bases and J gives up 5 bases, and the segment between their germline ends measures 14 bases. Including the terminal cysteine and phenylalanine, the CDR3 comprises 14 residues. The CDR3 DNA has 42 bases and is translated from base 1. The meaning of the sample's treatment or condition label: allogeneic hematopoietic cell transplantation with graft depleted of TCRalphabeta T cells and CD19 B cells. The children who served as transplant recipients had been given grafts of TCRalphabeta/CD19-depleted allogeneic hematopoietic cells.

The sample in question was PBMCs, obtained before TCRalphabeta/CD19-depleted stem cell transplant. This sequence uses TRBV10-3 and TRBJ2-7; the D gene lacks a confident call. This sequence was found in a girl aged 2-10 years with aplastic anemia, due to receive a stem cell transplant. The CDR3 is CAISDVGKFDEQYF. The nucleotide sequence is TGTGCCATCAGTGATGTAGGGAAGTTCGACGAGCAGTACTTC.